This T cell receptor (beta chain) was sequenced in a study of identifying expanded T cells in peripheral blood. Worth noting for this clone: Its antigen is as yet unknown.

Repertoires were generated with immunoSEQ multiplex PCR, while TCRdb's copy carries only in-frame clones and drops some. Here the sample spans some 130,000 clones, 80% to 90% being singletons. V was cut by 7 bases and J by 0 bases, with 3 bases left in between. This CDR3 has 11 residues. Germline values: CDR1 MDHEN, CDR2 SYDVKM. The study's findings and limits: Clone count variance between approximately two-week samples rose with total template count.

The receptor was derived from a person aged 18-70 years in good health. Material: blood. The chain joins TRBV28 to TRBJ1-2; D not certain. CDR3 region: CASTSNYGYTF. Here the CDR3 DNA reads TGTGCCAGCACCTCTAACTATGGCTACACCTTC.